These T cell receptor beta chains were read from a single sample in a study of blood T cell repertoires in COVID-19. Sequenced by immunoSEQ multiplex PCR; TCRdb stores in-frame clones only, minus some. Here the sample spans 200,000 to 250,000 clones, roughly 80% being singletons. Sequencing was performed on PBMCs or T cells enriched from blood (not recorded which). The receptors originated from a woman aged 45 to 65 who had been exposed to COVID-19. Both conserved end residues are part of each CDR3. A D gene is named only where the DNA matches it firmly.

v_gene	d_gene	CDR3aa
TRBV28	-	CASSSRRAFF
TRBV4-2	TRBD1	CASNSPGQGASEQFF
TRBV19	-	CASSIDRGTEAFF
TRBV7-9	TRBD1	CASSLGQGGSNQPQHF
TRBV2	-	CASRRTAYEQYF
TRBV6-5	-	CASNSGQANTEAFF
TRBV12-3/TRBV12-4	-	CASSSGGGTIYF
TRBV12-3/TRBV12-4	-	CASSLRGNTEAFF
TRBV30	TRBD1	CAWSHLTGEGYTF
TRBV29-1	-	CSVRPRQFGATEAFF
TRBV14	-	CASSLQGGSPLHF
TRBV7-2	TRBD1	CASSLGGQGGLTQHF
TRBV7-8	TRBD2	CASSSSTSGIYNEQFF
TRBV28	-	CAINRDYGYTF
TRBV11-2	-	CASSLRRGNTEAFF
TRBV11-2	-	CASSFPGYNEQFF
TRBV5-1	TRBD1	CASSPGQGMNTEAFF
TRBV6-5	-	CASTQEDRSGNTIYF
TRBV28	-	CASSIQGYEQYF
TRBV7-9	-	CLAGSSPNTEAFF
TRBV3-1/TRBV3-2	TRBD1	CASSTGQGREETQYF
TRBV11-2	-	CASSLAGWDGYTF
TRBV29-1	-	CSVSNSGTFYEQYF
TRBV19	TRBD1	CASSMGQGFNQPQHF
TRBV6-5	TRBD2	CASRRAGSSTDTQYF